Given below is one TCR beta chain in context. Its antigen is currently unknown. Clones were sequenced by immunoSEQ multiplex PCR, and TCRdb holds only the in-frame ones, with some missing. The data hold around 36,000 clones, with over 90% observed a single time. This sample is drawn from a study of graft-versus-host responses after intestinal transplantation. Overall study: In this cohort, recipients had multivisceral, liver-intestinal, or isolated intestinal transplants. Anti-thymocyte globulin was used for induction in all recipients, who then took tacrolimus and steroids for approximately 3 years.

General observations from the study: High graft-versus-host to host-versus-graft T cell clonal ratios marked allografts of patients with graft-donor macrochimerism. GvH clones turned up in recipient marrow; some had shown up first in ileum or blood.

With 5 bases removed from V and 8 bases from J, the gap between germline ends came to 17 bases. The CDR3 runs 14 residues. Germline CDR1 reads MNHNY; CDR2 reads SVGAGI (reference sequence). This clonotype was sampled from a human donor who was the organ donor for an intestinal transplant. This sequence joins TRBV6-6 and TRBJ2-3; D not resolved. The sample consisted of unstimulated CD8+ T cells sorted from spleen or lymph node cells, taken before transplant. The CDR3 region is CASSLQESTGTQYF. CDR3 bases: TGTGCCAGCAGTCTCCAGGAAAGCACGGGTACGCAGTATTTT.